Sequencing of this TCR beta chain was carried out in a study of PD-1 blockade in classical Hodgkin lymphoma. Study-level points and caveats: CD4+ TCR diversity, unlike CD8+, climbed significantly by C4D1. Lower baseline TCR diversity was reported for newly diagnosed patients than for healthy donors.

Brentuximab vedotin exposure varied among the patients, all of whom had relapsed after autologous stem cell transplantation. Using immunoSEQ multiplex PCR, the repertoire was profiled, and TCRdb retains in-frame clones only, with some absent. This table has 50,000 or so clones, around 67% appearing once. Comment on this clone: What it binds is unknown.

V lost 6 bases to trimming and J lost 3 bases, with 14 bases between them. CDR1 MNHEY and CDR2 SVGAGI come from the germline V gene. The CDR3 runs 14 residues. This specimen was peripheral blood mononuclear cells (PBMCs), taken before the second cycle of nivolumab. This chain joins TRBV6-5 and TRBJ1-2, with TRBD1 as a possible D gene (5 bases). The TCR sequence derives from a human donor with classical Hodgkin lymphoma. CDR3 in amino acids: CASSQRTRDYGYTF. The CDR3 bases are TGTGCCAGCAGCCAAAGGACCAGGGACTATGGCTACACCTTC.